Listed here is a single T cell receptor beta chain. The data belong to a study of blood T cell repertoires in COVID-19. For the study at large: Donors in the United States, Italy and Spain gave samples during acute or convalescent COVID-19. PBMCs, B-cell-depleted T cells, or T cells were the source of the cDNA or gDNA that made up the material.

V was clipped by 6 bases and J by 0 bases; unmatched bases: 11. The CDR3 sequence is 17 residues long. Germline loops: CDR1 SGHTA, CDR2 FQGNSA. Authors' analysis steps: Reference gene primer amplification in the assay estimated nucleated cell counts. Assay used: immunoSEQ multiplex PCR; TCRdb lists only in-frame clones, some missing. V and J calls and clone size are as listed in that table; D and trimming were resolved from the DNA. Seen here are 150,000 to 200,000 clones, approximately 90% observed once, and the top ten hold approximately 4.4%. The chain has TRBV7-2 and TRBJ1-3, with 7 bases lining up with TRBD1. The sequence derives from a human donor in a cohort sampled during active COVID-19. The sample taken for sequencing was peripheral blood. In DNA form, the CDR3 reads TGTGCCAGCAGTAGGCCGGGACAGAGATACTCTGGAAACACCATATATTTT. It is translated as CASSRPGQRYSGNTIYF.